One sample yielded the 7 T cell receptor beta chains listed below, sequenced in a study of early T cells in non-severe SARS-CoV-2 infection. TCRdb fed the 5' RACE reads into MiXCR, producing one record per CDR3 protein. This sample yields 80,000 to 100,000 distinct CDR3 sequences, of which roughly 14% are seen a single time; roughly 7% belongs to the top ten. Material: whole blood. The receptors were gathered from an adult who was a healthcare worker with PCR-confirmed SARS-CoV-2 infection or an uninfected control (not recorded which).

The chain joins TRBV27 to TRBJ2-3; TRBD2 aligns across 10 bases. This CDR3 spans 17 amino acids. Trimming removed 4 bases from V and 2 bases from J; junction bases left unmatched: 9. Germline V gene lookup returns CDR1 MNHEY and CDR2 SMNVEV (reference sequence). The CDR3 region is CASSSSLAGAHTDTQYF. The CDR3 DNA reads TGTGCCAGCAGTTCCTCCCTAGCGGGAGCCCACACAGATACGCAGTATTTT.

The chain is built from TRBV11-2 and TRBJ1-1, with D possibly being TRBD1 (5 bases). Looked up from germline, CDR1 is SGHAT and CDR2 is FQNNGV. The CDR3 length is 13 residues. V shed 5 bases and J shed 0 bases, with 7 bases lying between them. The CDR3: CASSGGLNTEAFF. The CDR3 nucleotides read TGTGCCAGCAGCGGGGGATTGAACACTGAAGCTTTCTTT.

This clonotype came up many times. The chain recombines TRBV30 with TRBJ1-4; no reliable D call. Trimming shortened V by 3 bases and J by 10 bases, and 12 bases separated the two germline ends. Germline V gene lookup returns CDR1 GTSNPN and CDR2 SVGIG (reference sequence). The CDR3 sequence is 12 residues long. CDR3 sequence: CAWRTGSRKLFF. The DNA for the CDR3 is TGTGCCTGGAGGACCGGATCACGAAAACTGTTTTTT.

The gene calls are TRBV6-6 and TRBJ2-2, with TRBD2 identical over 10 bases. The CDR3 is 15 amino acids. Trimming cost V 6 bases and J 6 bases; bases outside gene matches: 7. Germline loops: CDR1 MNHNY, CDR2 SVGAGI (reference sequence). The CDR3 sequence: CASSDSGRYSGELFF. The CDR3 coding sequence is TGTGCCAGCAGCGATAGCGGGAGGTATTCCGGGGAGCTGTTTTTT.

This clonotype was counted at least ten times. The chain uses TRBV28 and TRBJ2-2, with unresolved D. V was shortened by 3 bases and J by 8 bases, with 13 bases between the two germline ends. Germline V gives CDR1 MDHEN, CDR2 SYDVKM. CDR3 length: 14 residues. In DNA, the CDR3 is TGTGCCAGCAGTTTCTTGGCTACTTGGGGGGAGCTGTTTTTT. Translated, it gives CASSFLATWGELFF.

This clonotype was recorded a few times. The chain has TRBV6-5 and TRBJ2-1; TRBD2 matches at 7 bases. Per the germline V gene, CDR1 is MNHEY and CDR2 is SVGAGI. Trimming removed 2 bases from V and 6 bases from J; junction bases left unmatched: 4. This CDR3 has 14 residues. The CDR3 here is CASSYGGGGNEQFF. The DNA for the CDR3 is TGTGCCAGCAGTTACGGGGGGGGAGGCAATGAGCAGTTCTTC.

This clonotype was seen ten or more times. It is unclear where the CDR3 begins or ends on the DNA, so no DNA is shown, and the CDR3 is as TCRdb lists it. This chain's CDR3 is CASSLVMGRNEQFF. The chain employs TRBV27 and TRBJ2-1; the table names TRBD2, a call not compared with the DNA. CDR1 and CDR2 from the germline V gene are MNHEY and SMNVEV (reference sequence). Inclusive of both ends, the CDR3 amounts to 14 amino acids.